The 22 T cell receptor beta chains listed next were all sequenced from one sample in a study of tissue T cells after allogeneic stem cell transplantation. As for time point: mouse harvest day 7 after allogeneic transplant. Mouse grafts combined 10^7 T-cell-depleted bone marrow cells with 10^6 splenic CD5+ T cells. The table came from immunoSEQ multiplex PCR; TCRdb's copy has only in-frame clones and leaves some out. The repertoire holds under 9,000 clones, approximately 52% seen once, with 9.5% to 15% in the top ten. The specimen sequenced was lymph node tissue. Receptors were obtained from a female BALB/c mouse given C57BL/6 T cells with graft-versus-host disease after an allogeneic hematopoietic cell transplant.

Details on this clone: Genes and germline are mouse. The sequence runs out 1 residue before the end of the CDR3; the remainder is reconstructed from the germline J gene. The genes are TRBV16 and TRBJ2-5; the D gene is possibly TRBD1 (6 bases). This CDR3 has 14 amino acids. V was cut by 5 bases and J by 1 base, with 10 bases left in between. Germline values: CDR1 SGHSA, CDR2 FRNQAP. CDR3 DNA, as far as it was read: TGTGCAAGCAGCCTATCAGGGGACCAAGACACCCAGTAC. Its translation: CASSLSGDQDTQY. The complete CDR3 sequence is CASSLSGDQDTQYF.

Points on this clone: The gene symbols are mouse symbols. The read stops 1 residue short of the end of the CDR3; the missing end is completed from the germline J gene. J is TRBJ2-5 and V is TRBV13-3; 9 bases agree with TRBD2. The CDR3 totals 15 residues. Unmatched junction bases numbered 1, after V lost 2 bases and J lost 0 bases. The germline V gene has CDR1 NNHDY and CDR2 SYVADS. CDR3 sequence reads: CASSDWGGNQDTQYF. Incomplete CDR3 DNA: TGTGCCAGCAGTGACTGGGGGGGAAACCAAGACACCCAGTAC.

Worth noting for this clone: The gene names given are mouse names. CDR3 sequence reads: CASSDRDWGDQDTQYF. CDR3 DNA (partial): TGTGCCAGCAGTGATAGGGACTGGGGGGACCAAGACACCCAGTAC. The chain has TRBV13-1 and TRBJ2-5; 12 nucleotides line up with TRBD2. The read stops 1 residue short of the end of the CDR3; the missing end is completed from the germline J gene. J gave up 1 base and V 1 base, and 1 base lay outside the gene matches. The CDR3 loop spans 16 amino acids. The germline V gene encodes CDR1 NSHNY and CDR2 SYGAGN.

There are a few counts of this clone. Any gene name here is a mouse gene name. From the germline J gene comes the end of the CDR3, since the read stops 1 residue before it. The V and J genes are TRBV20 and TRBJ1-3; D unclear. The germline CDR1 and CDR2 sequences are GFQATS and STVNSAI. The CDR3 has 11 residues. Trimming took 3 bases from V and 2 from J, leaving 2 bases between them. CDR3 protein: CGASAGNTLYF. CDR3 DNA (partial): TGTGGTGCTAGCGCTGGAAATACGCTCTAT.

This clone was detected a few times. Mouse gene names and germline throughout. The read comes to an end 1 residue before the CDR3 does, leaving the germline J gene to fill in the end. V gene TRBV23 combines with J gene TRBJ1-2; the D call in the table, TRBD1, was not verified against the DNA. The length of the CDR3 is 13 residues. Germline lookup yields CDR1 KGHTA and CDR2 FQNQQP. The CDR3 DNA, read in part, is TGCTCCAGCAGGACAGGGCTGAACTCCGACTACACC. Translation gives CSSRTGLNSDYT. The full-length CDR3 reads as CSSRTGLNSDYTF. Variable domain in full (rest from reference TRBV23 and TRBJ1-2): DAAVTQKPRYLIKMKGQEAEMKCIPEKGHTAVFWYQQKQSKELKFLIYFQNQQPLDQIDMVKERFSAVCPSSSLCSLGIRTCEAEDSALYLCSSRTGLNSDYTFGSGTRLLVI.

Concerning this clone: Gene and germline names: mouse. The read halts 1 residue ahead of the CDR3 end, with the missing end drawn from the germline J gene. The rearrangement joins TRBV4 to TRBJ2-7; 12 positions agree with TRBD2. The CDR3 runs to 13 residues. Germline CDR1 LGHDT, CDR2 YNNKQL (reference sequence). J lost 7 bases, V lost 6 bases, and 4 bases had no gene match. CDR3 residues: CASRDWGGAEQYF. The sequenced CDR3 bases are TGTGCCAGCAGAGACTGGGGGGGCGCGGAACAGTAC.

A remark on this clone: Gene labels here are mouse ones. The read falls 1 residue short of the CDR3 end, and the missing part is taken from the germline J gene. This sequence joins TRBV3 and TRBJ2-1; TRBD2 matches at 14 bases. CDR1 and CDR2 from the germline V gene are SNHLY and FYNGKV (reference sequence). The CDR3 runs 16 residues. Trimming took 1 base from V and 7 from J; bases not matched to a gene: 3. CDR3 region: CASSLVGLGGRAEQFF. The covered CDR3 bases are TGTGCCAGCAGCTTAGTGGGACTGGGGGGGCGAGCTGAGCAGTTC. Based on the CDR3 plus reference TRBV3 and TRBJ2-1, the full variable domain is GPKVLQIPSHQIIDMGQMVTLNCDPVSNHLYFYWYKQILGQQMEFLVNFYNGKVMEKSKLFKDQFSVERPDGSYFTLKIQPTALEDSAVYFCASSLVGLGGRAEQFFGPGTRLTVL.

Only a few counts were recorded for this clone. These gene names are mouse names. Partial CDR3 DNA: TGTGCCAGCAGTGGACAGGGCTCCTATGAACAGTAC. Its protein product is CASSGQGSYEQY. The entire CDR3 reads CASSGQGSYEQYF. The chain uses TRBV26 and TRBJ2-7; 8 nucleotides line up with TRBD1. The read comes to an end 1 residue before the CDR3 does, leaving the germline J gene to fill in the end. This CDR3 is built from 13 residues. Germline assignment: CDR1 KGHPV and CDR2 FQNQEV (reference sequence). With 5 bases clipped from V and 0 bases from J, the junction kept 0 bases outside the gene matches.

With respect to this clone: The germline and genes are mouse ones. Partial CDR3 DNA: TGTGCCAGCAGACCCCAGGGTCGGAACTATGCTGAGCAGTTC. It encodes CASRPQGRNYAEQF. The whole CDR3 region reads CASRPQGRNYAEQFF. The chain links TRBV4 to TRBJ2-1; perhaps TRBD1 as D (5 bases). The missing CDR3 end, 1 residue past where the read stops, is filled in from the germline J gene. Trimming shortened V by 6 bases and J by 1 base, and 13 bases separated the two germline ends. Germline V lookup: CDR1 LGHDT, CDR2 YNNKQL (reference sequence). This CDR3 contains 15 residues.

As regards this clone: Gene names are the mouse ones. Here the CDR3 reads CAWRDWVYAEQFF. The sequenced CDR3 bases are TGTGCCTGGAGGGACTGGGTCTATGCTGAGCAGTTC. The rearrangement links TRBV31 to TRBJ2-1, with 8 bases fitting TRBD2. The CDR3 end lies 1 residue beyond the end of the read and is filled in from the germline J gene. This CDR3 spans 13 amino acids. V dropped 3 bases and J dropped 3; count of bases not matched to a gene: 1. Per the germline V gene, CDR1 is GKSSPN and CDR2 is SITVG.

Concerning this clone itself: The listed genes are named as in mouse. The read ends 1 residue shy of where the CDR3 ends; the end is completed using the germline J gene. The J gene is TRBJ1-5, the V gene TRBV16, with 9 positions matching TRBD1. CDR3 length equals 15 residues. CDR1 is SGHSA and CDR2 is FRNQAP in the germline V gene. V shed 4 bases and J 1 base; nucleotides not matched to a gene: 2. The part of the CDR3 DNA that was read is TGTGCAAGCAGCTCGGGACAGGGAAACAACCAGGCTCCGCTT. It specifies CASSSGQGNNQAPL. The whole CDR3 sequence reads CASSSGQGNNQAPLF.

Of note for this clone: Germline and genes here are mouse. CDR3 DNA (partial): TGTGCCAGCAGGTCCGGGACAGCAAACACAGAAGTCTTC. This sequence encodes CASRSGTANTEVF. The whole CDR3 region reads CASRSGTANTEVFF. The chain is built from TRBV15 and TRBJ1-1, with 7 positions matching TRBD1. The read comes to an end 1 residue before the CDR3 does, leaving the germline J gene to fill in the end. The CDR3 covers 14 residues. Germline trimming cut 6 bases from V and 0 bases from J; bases unmatched to any gene: 4. Germline values: CDR1 SGHND, CDR2 FRSKSL.

Comments on this clone: Gene names follow the mouse nomenclature. Read coverage stops 1 residue before the CDR3 terminus; the germline J gene supplies the remainder. The rearrangement uses TRBV1 and TRBJ1-1; no firm D call. The CDR3 consists of 11 residues. CDR1 and CDR2 (germline): NSQYPW, LRSPGD (reference sequence). The V end was cut by 0 bases, the J end by 6 bases, with 2 bases between. The DNA read from the CDR3 is TGCACCTGCAGTGCAGACGCAGAAGTCTTC. Translation: CTCSADAEVF. The entire CDR3 sequence reads CTCSADAEVFF.

In regard to this clone: Germline and genes: mouse. The CDR3 extends 1 residue past the end of the read, so its final part is completed from the germline J gene. The chain uses TRBV12-2 and TRBJ2-7; D gene unclear. Germline CDR1 is SGHLS and CDR2 is HYDKME. Between the trimmed V and J ends, which lost 4 bases and 2 bases, there was a span of 8 bases. This CDR3 comprises 12 residues. CDR3 DNA, as far as it was read: TGTGCCAGCTCCCGGACCCCCTATGAACAGTAC. Translated, it gives CASSRTPYEQY. The full CDR3 protein is CASSRTPYEQYF.

On this clone itself: Gene names are the mouse ones. The CDR3 extends 1 residue past the end of the read, so its final part is completed from the germline J gene. This sequence joins TRBV23 and TRBJ2-5; TRBD2 reflects the table's D call only, with no check against the DNA. CDR3 length: 15 amino acids. The germline V gene has CDR1 KGHTA and CDR2 FQNQQP. The CDR3 loop reads CSSSQGTGGADTQYF. The CDR3 DNA, read in part, is TGCTCCAGCAGTCAAGGGACTGGGGGGGCAGACACCCAGTAC.

In the case of this clone: Here the gene names and germline are mouse. The read halts 1 residue ahead of the CDR3 end, with the missing end drawn from the germline J gene. This chain joins TRBV4 and TRBJ2-3; TRBD1 agrees at 7 bases. This CDR3 has 14 residues. V was clipped by 3 bases and J by 3 bases; unmatched bases: 3. The germline gives CDR1 LGHDT, CDR2 YNNKQL (reference sequence). CDR3 residues: CASSYRGWAETLYF. The DNA read from the CDR3 is TGTGCCAGCAGCTACAGGGGGTGGGCAGAAACGCTGTAT.

The count of this clone is one. The gene names here belong to mouse. The missing CDR3 end, 1 residue past where the read stops, is filled in from the germline J gene. The rearrangement uses TRBV2 and TRBJ1-1; 10 nucleotides match TRBD1. Trimming removed 5 bases from V and 1 base from J; junction bases left unmatched: 1. This CDR3 has 14 amino acids. Germline lookup yields CDR1 LGHNA and CDR2 YSYQKL. The CDR3 DNA, read in part, is TGTGCCAGCAGCAGGGACAGGGGGAACACAGAAGTCTTC. Amino acid sequence: CASSRDRGNTEVF. The whole CDR3 is CASSRDRGNTEVFF.

In its sample, this clone ranks as medium-sized (0.01 to 0.1%). Each gene name is a mouse one. The read halts 1 residue ahead of the CDR3 end, with the missing end drawn from the germline J gene. The chain uses TRBV4 and TRBJ1-6; D gene ambiguous. TRBJ1-6 is labeled an ORF, and its function is uncertain. This CDR3 contains 13 residues. Per germline, CDR1 LGHDT and CDR2 YNNKQL (reference sequence). The ends were cut back, 3 bases at V and 0 bases at J, with 0 bases in the middle. CDR3: CASSYSYNSPLYF. The DNA read from the CDR3 is TGTGCCAGCAGCTATTCCTATAATTCGCCCCTCTAC.

To note about this clone: Genes here carry mouse names. The read ends 1 residue shy of where the CDR3 ends; the end is completed using the germline J gene. The rearrangement links TRBV31 to TRBJ2-7, with 12 positions matching TRBD2. Looked up from germline, CDR1 is GKSSPN and CDR2 is SITVG. The V segment lost 0 bases and the J segment 7 bases; nucleotides outside the gene matches: 4. The CDR3 length is 14 residues. The CDR3 reads CAWSLGTGGSEQYF. The part of the CDR3 DNA that was read is TGTGCCTGGAGTCTCGGGACTGGGGGGAGCGAACAGTAC.

By sample share, this clone is medium-sized. Each gene name is a mouse one. The read terminates 1 residue before the CDR3 end, so the remaining end is supplied by the germline J gene. The chain has TRBV17 and TRBJ2-7; 10 nucleotides align to TRBD2. The trim removed 3 bases at V and 7 bases at J, leaving 3 bases unmatched. The germline gives CDR1 MNHDT, CDR2 YYDKIL. This CDR3 spans 13 amino acids. The DNA read from the CDR3 is TGTGCTAGCAGTAGCTGGGGGGGCGGGGAACAGTAC. Amino acid sequence: CASSSWGGGEQY. The full CDR3 is CASSSWGGGEQYF.

Points on this clone: Each gene name is a mouse one. The observed sequence ends 1 residue before the CDR3 terminus, with the missing tail filled in from the germline J gene. V gene TRBV13-3 combines with J gene TRBJ1-5; D is ambiguous. V shed 0 bases and J shed 0 bases, with 7 bases lying between them. The CDR3 sequence is 15 residues long. Per the germline V gene, CDR1 is NNHDY and CDR2 is SYVADS. The CDR3 reads CASSDATYNNQAPLF. The DNA read from the CDR3 is TGTGCCAGCAGTGATGCCACGTATAACAACCAGGCTCCGCTT.

By proportion, this clone is large. Gene names follow the mouse nomenclature. The CDR3 end is not reached by the read, which stops 1 residue before it; the germline J gene fills it in. The V call is TRBV5, the J call TRBJ2-7, with 8 bases that match TRBD1. The germline V gene has CDR1 LGHNA and CDR2 YNLKQL (reference sequence). J gave up 7 bases and V 4 bases, and 6 bases lay outside the gene matches. This CDR3 comprises 13 residues. CDR3: CASSPWTGQEQYF. Incomplete CDR3 DNA: TGTGCCAGCAGCCCATGGACAGGGCAGGAACAGTAC.